The rows below give T cell receptor beta chains drawn from one sample of a study of blood T cell repertoires in COVID-19. TCRdb keeps only in-frame clones here, not all; method: immunoSEQ multiplex PCR. The sample yields a few hundred thousand clones, about 90% seen once. The sample taken for sequencing was PBMCs or T cells enriched from blood (not recorded which). The receptor set was obtained from a human donor in a cohort exposed to, infected with or recovered from COVID-19 (not recorded which). The donor label of this sample is uncertain. Both conserved end residues are part of each CDR3. The order of the fields is J gene, V gene, D gene, clone size, CDR3 protein, CDR3 DNA. A D gene is named only where the DNA matches it firmly. A clone size is listed for some rows: how often the clone was seen (once, few, many), or a class if it is expanded.

TRBJ2-1 TRBV24-1 TRBD1 - CATSAPDRVWDEQFF TGTGCCACCAGTGCCCCAGACAGGGTTTGGGATGAGCAGTTCTTC
TRBJ1-3 TRBV6-5 TRBD1 - CASSFAGTVSGNTIYF TGTGCCAGCAGTTTCGCCGGGACAGTCTCTGGAAACACCATATATTTT
TRBJ1-1 TRBV29-1 - - CSVDQGSTEAFF TGCAGCGTTGATCAGGGTAGCACTGAAGCTTTCTTT
TRBJ1-2 TRBV30 TRBD1 - CASNPGTGSHGYTF TGTGCCTCCAATCCCGGGACAGGGAGCCATGGCTACACCTTC
TRBJ2-3 TRBV6-5 TRBD1 - CASKGAGDTDTQYF TGTGCCAGCAAGGGGGCAGGGGACACAGATACGCAGTATTTT
TRBJ2-5 TRBV12-3/TRBV12-4 - - CASSFQAGTQYF TGTGCCAGCAGTTTTCAAGCCGGGACCCAGTACTTC
TRBJ1-2 TRBV12-3/TRBV12-4 - - CASSSRGYDGYTF TGTGCCAGCAGTTCCCGGGGATATGATGGCTACACCTTC
TRBJ1-1 TRBV12-3/TRBV12-4 - - CASSRGTEAFF TGTGCCAGCAGCCGGGGCACTGAAGCTTTCTTT
TRBJ1-4 TRBV4-2 - - CASSRTGGRATNEKLFF TGTGCCAGCAGCCGCACGGGGGGTCGAGCAACTAATGAAAAACTGTTTTTT
TRBJ1-2 TRBV5-1 - - CASSLAPGGNGYTF TGCGCCAGCAGCTTGGCTCCCGGGGGAAATGGCTACACCTTC
TRBJ1-6 TRBV19 TRBD1 - CASSMTQTGGGNSPLHF TGTGCCAGTAGTATGACCCAGACAGGGGGAGGTAATTCACCCCTCCACTTT
TRBJ1-3 TRBV9 - few CASSLTTSTGHSGNTIYF TGTGCCAGCAGCCTTACGACTTCGACAGGACACTCTGGAAACACCATATATTTT
TRBJ2-1 TRBV28 TRBD2 - CASSLSGGGEQFF TGTGCCAGCAGTTTAAGCGGGGGGGGTGAGCAGTTCTTC
TRBJ2-5 TRBV19 TRBD1 - CASSSSGTGVSGQETQYF TGTGCCAGTAGTAGCTCCGGGACAGGGGTCTCGGGACAAGAGACCCAGTACTTC
TRBJ2-5 TRBV15 - - CATSRDPRQETQYF TGTGCCACCAGCAGAGATCCCCGGCAAGAGACCCAGTACTTC
TRBJ1-2 TRBV2 - - CASREGKGYGYTF TGTGCCAGCAGGGAGGGGAAGGGATATGGCTACACCTTC
TRBJ1-2 TRBV7-9 TRBD1 - CASSLRGTGESYTF TGTGCCAGCAGCTTGAGGGGGACAGGGGAAAGCTACACCTTC
TRBJ2-7 TRBV4-1 TRBD1 - CASSQPRGQGATSYEQYF TGCGCCAGCAGCCAACCCCGGGGACAGGGGGCGACATCCTACGAGCAGTACTTC
TRBJ2-3 TRBV5-1 - - CASSQGQMTDTQYF TGCGCCAGCAGCCAGGGGCAGATGACAGATACGCAGTATTTT
TRBJ1-5 TRBV28 TRBD1 - CASSRGRGGNQPQHF TGTGCCAGCAGCAGGGGGCGCGGGGGCAATCAGCCCCAGCATTTT
TRBJ1-1 TRBV5-1 - - CASSFTRNLNTEAFF TGCGCCAGCAGCTTTACCAGGAATTTGAACACTGAAGCTTTCTTT
TRBJ1-5 TRBV5-1 - few CASSPGPLGDQPQHF TGCGCCAGCAGCCCCGGCCCACTAGGCGATCAGCCCCAGCATTTT
TRBJ1-3 TRBV24-1 TRBD1 - CATSDPGADRVGNTIYF TGTGCCACCAGTGACCCCGGGGCAGACAGGGTAGGAAACACCATATATTTT
TRBJ2-7 TRBV7-8 TRBD2 - CASSFRTSGEQYF TGTGCCAGCAGCTTTAGGACTAGCGGCGAGCAGTACTTC
TRBJ2-7 TRBV18 TRBD2 - CASSRNGPGTSGGRLYEQYF TGTGCCAGCTCACGAAATGGACCCGGGACTAGCGGGGGCCGACTCTACGAGCAGTACTTC
TRBJ1-2 TRBV2 - - CASRFLRAGGDYGYTF TGTGCCAGCAGGTTCCTGAGAGCGGGCGGGGACTATGGCTACACCTTC
TRBJ2-2 TRBV7-2 - once CASSFQTVTGELFF TGTGCCAGCAGCTTCCAGACAGTCACCGGGGAGCTGTTTTTT
TRBJ1-1 TRBV19 - - CASSATLAANTEAFF TGTGCCAGTAGTGCTACCTTGGCGGCGAACACTGAAGCTTTCTTT
TRBJ1-5 TRBV20-1 - - CSASSGARFSNQPQHF TGCAGTGCTAGTTCAGGGGCCCGATTTAGCAATCAGCCCCAGCATTTT
TRBJ2-7 TRBV30 TRBD1 - CAWGSRQGSYEQYF TGTGCCTGGGGATCCCGACAGGGATCCTACGAGCAGTACTTC
TRBJ2-5 TRBV5-1 TRBD1 - CASSSGTGVSETQYF TGCGCCAGCAGCTCCGGGACAGGGGTTTCAGAGACCCAGTACTTC
TRBJ2-1 TRBV19 TRBD2 - CASSITGLVNEQFF TGTGCCAGTAGTATAACGGGACTAGTCAATGAGCAGTTCTTC
TRBJ1-1 TRBV29-1 TRBD1 - CSVLPRTGRNTEAFF TGCAGCGTGCTGCCTAGGACAGGACGGAACACTGAAGCTTTCTTT
TRBJ1-5 TRBV10-3 TRBD1 - CAISEELDRDNQPQHF TGTGCCATCAGCGAGGAGTTGGACAGGGACAATCAGCCCCAGCATTTT
TRBJ1-1 TRBV19 - - CASSMDGHLNTEAFF TGTGCCAGTAGTATGGACGGACACCTGAACACTGAAGCTTTCTTT
TRBJ2-7 TRBV7-9 TRBD1 - CASRRQGTYEQYF TGTGCCAGCAGGAGACAGGGGACCTACGAGCAGTACTTC
TRBJ2-1 TRBV2 TRBD2 - CASGVTSGGTNEQFF TGTGCCAGCGGAGTGACTAGCGGGGGGACCAATGAGCAGTTCTTC
TRBJ1-2 TRBV5-1 - - CASSLDLVGGNDGYTF TGCGCCAGCAGCTTGGACCTGGTTGGGGGGAACGATGGCTACACCTTC
TRBJ2-1 TRBV3-1/TRBV3-2 - - CASSQRRDGQFF TGTGCCAGCAGCCAGAGGAGGGACGGGCAGTTCTTC
TRBJ2-3 TRBV12-3/TRBV12-4 TRBD2 once CASSRTRDTQYF TGTGCCAGCAGTCGGACTAGGGATACGCAGTATTTT
TRBJ2-3 TRBV19 - - CASSLQGPPSTDTQYF TGTGCCAGTAGCCTACAGGGACCTCCTAGCACAGATACGCAGTATTTT
TRBJ2-2 TRBV5-1 TRBD2 - CASSLEGGGTGELFF TGCGCCAGCAGCTTGGAAGGCGGGGGCACCGGGGAGCTGTTTTTT
TRBJ1-6 TRBV6-2/TRBV6-3 TRBD1 once CASSYQDRGNSPLHF TGTGCCAGCAGTTACCAAGACAGGGGCAATTCACCCCTCCACTTT
TRBJ1-5 TRBV19 TRBD1 - CASSIGRDRGIQPQHF TGTGCCAGTAGTATAGGCCGGGACAGGGGCATCCAGCCCCAGCATTTT
TRBJ1-3 TRBV29-1 - - CSVDAVQDPSGNTIYF TGCAGCGTTGATGCCGTTCAGGATCCCTCTGGAAACACCATATATTTT
TRBJ2-3 TRBV19 - - CASSFAGADTQYF TGTGCCAGTAGTTTCGCAGGGGCAGATACGCAGTATTTT